This T cell receptor (beta chain) was obtained from a study of T-cell memory formation after mild COVID-19. Study summary: There were largely donor-specific TCR clusters.

Points from the study as a whole: Confirmation of SARS-CoV-2 specificity was lacking for second-wave clones peaking day 37. Several responding clones turned up in pre-infection memory, indicating that cross-reactive memory may have taken part.

Libraries for TCRalpha and TCRbeta carried sample barcodes and unique molecular identifiers via 5'RACE. TCRdb ran MiXCR on the 5' RACE reads and lists one entry per CDR3 protein. The sample contains 300,000 to 400,000 distinct CDR3 sequences, over 10% of which appear only once. Note on this clonotype: Its antigen remains unknown.

The sample consisted of PBMCs or a T cell subset sorted from them (not recorded which). This TCR was sampled from a man aged 18 to 30 who had mild COVID-19 (a few samples of this study predate the infection). Cell type and time point are not known.

The CDR3 loop is CASRSRSGGVPYEKLFF. The CDR3, as DNA: TGTGCCAGCAGATCCCGCTCTGGGGGCGTTCCATATGAAAAACTGTTTTTT. V and J are TRBV5-5 and TRBJ1-4, with D perhaps matching TRBD1 (6 bases). The CDR3 extends over 17 amino acids. The ends were cut back, 5 bases at V and 6 bases at J, with 23 bases in the middle. In germline, CDR1 is SGHKS, CDR2 YYEKEE (reference sequence).